The 27 T cell receptor beta chains below were found in one sample sequenced in a study of PD-L1 blockade in urothelial cancer (dated by TCRdb to between 2016 and 2019). Library method: the immunoSEQ multiplex PCR assay. TCRdb retrieved this table from immuneACCESS and kept in-frame rearrangements only. Not all clones are present; in checked studies, unresolved V genes account for under half, and no reason is known for the remainder. Counted in this sample were tens of thousands of clones; 84% of them appeared once. Of the sample, 1% to 1.5% is held by the ten largest clones. Per the publication, the time point label means: pretreatment peripheral blood. The sample was PBMCs, taken around atezolizumab (anti-PD-L1) treatment. The receptors come from a man aged 50-60 years with urothelial cancer.

This sequence joins TRBV2 and TRBJ1-4; 7 nucleotides align to TRBD1. The CDR3 totals 16 residues. Germline V gives CDR1 SNHLY, CDR2 FYNNEI. V was pared by 5 bases and J by 0 bases, with 6 bases of the junction left unmatched. This CDR3 reads CASSRDRLTTNEKLFF. The CDR3 DNA reads TGTGCCAGCAGTCGGGACAGACTAACAACTAATGAAAAACTGTTTTTT.

Only a few counts were recorded for this clone. V is TRBV25-1 and J is TRBJ2-5; D is possibly TRBD2 (6 bases). Germline lookup yields CDR1 MGHDK and CDR2 SYGVNS. With 4 bases removed from V and 1 base from J, the gap between germline ends came to 13 bases. The CDR3 has 15 residues. This chain's CDR3 is CASSGPTGSQETQYF. Here the CDR3 DNA reads TGTGCCAGCAGTGGCCCCACCGGGAGCCAAGAGACCCAGTACTTC.

J is TRBJ2-7 and V is TRBV4-1, with 8 bases matching TRBD2. The CDR3 totals 16 residues. Trimming at V came to 3 bases and at J to 5 bases, leaving 12 bases not matched to a gene. The V gene's germline CDR1 is MGHRA and CDR2 YSYEKL. Here the CDR3 reads CASSQRLGRGADEQYF. For the CDR3, the DNA is TGCGCCAGCAGCCAGCGCCTGGGGCGGGGGGCGGACGAGCAGTACTTC.

The rearrangement joins TRBV5-1 to TRBJ2-1; weak D call: TRBD2 (5 bases). The V and J ends lost 4 bases and 1 base respectively, with 12 bases between them. CDR1 is SGHRS and CDR2 is YFSETQ in the germline V gene. The CDR3 contains 15 residues. The CDR3 bases are TGCGCCAGCAGCCCCGGACTGGAATCCTACAATGAGCAGTTCTTC. Amino acid sequence: CASSPGLESYNEQFF. The full variable domain, in which reference TRBV5-1 and TRBJ2-1 provide the parts outside the CDR3, is KAGVTQTPRYLIKTRGQQVTLSCSPISGHRSVSWYQQTPGQGLQFLFEYFSETQRNKGNFPGRFSGRQFSNSRSEMNVSTLELGDSALYLCASSPGLESYNEQFFGPGTRLTVL.

V gene TRBV10-3 combines with J gene TRBJ2-3; 9 nucleotides line up with TRBD1. The CDR3 runs to 13 residues. Germline CDR1 and CDR2: ENHRY and SYGVKD. Trimming removed 2 bases from V and 8 bases from J; junction bases left unmatched: 2. The CDR3 here is CAISEDRGATQYF. Written as DNA, the CDR3 is TGTGCCATCAGTGAGGACAGGGGGGCTACGCAGTATTTT.

The rearrangement uses TRBV4-2 and TRBJ2-7, with 10 bases fitting TRBD2. The CDR3 runs 16 residues. The V and J ends lost 0 bases and 3 bases, in that order; junction bases with no gene match: 5. CDR1 and CDR2 (germline): LGHNA, YNFKEQ. CDR3 protein: CASSQDASGRVYEQYF. The CDR3 DNA follows: TGTGCCAGCAGCCAAGATGCCAGCGGGAGGGTCTACGAGCAGTACTTC.

The V call is TRBV18, the J call TRBJ2-7, with 7 positions matching TRBD1. Per germline, CDR1 KGHSH and CDR2 LQKENI. The junction had 9 bases not matched to a gene; V was cut back by 5 bases and J by 2 bases. The CDR3 is made up of 15 amino acids. The CDR3 DNA reads as TGTGCCAGCTCATCGACGACGGGACAGACCTACGAGCAGTACTTC. This translates into CASSSTTGQTYEQYF.

The chain couples TRBV11-2 to TRBJ2-1, with 16 bases matching TRBD2. Germline V gene data show CDR1 as SGHAT and CDR2 as FQNNGV. The CDR3 is made up of 18 amino acids. Losses at the gene ends were 5 bases for V and 3 bases for J; bases not matched to a gene: 7. CDR3: CASSLGLAGGDHYNEQFF. CDR3 coding DNA: TGTGCCAGCAGCCTGGGACTAGCGGGGGGGGACCACTACAATGAGCAGTTCTTC. Full variable domain (remainder filled in from reference TRBV11-2 and TRBJ2-1): EAGVAQSPRYKIIEKRQSVAFWCNPISGHATLYWYQQILGQGPKLLIQFQNNGVVDDSQLPKDRFSAERLKGVDSTLKIQPAKLEDSAVYLCASSLGLAGGDHYNEQFFGPGTRLTVL.

This chain connects TRBV29-1 to TRBJ2-4; perhaps TRBD1 as D (5 bases). Trimming pared 3 bases from V and 3 bases from J, leaving 12 bases between. Germline CDR1 SQVTM, CDR2 ANQGSEA. The CDR3 totals 14 residues. CDR3 protein: CSVDDRTYKNIQYF. The CDR3 nucleotides read TGCAGCGTTGATGACAGAACGTACAAAAACATTCAGTACTTC. Based on the CDR3 plus reference TRBV29-1 and TRBJ2-4, the full variable domain is SAVISQKPSRDICQRGTSLTIQCQVDSQVTMMFWYRQQPGQSLTLIATANQGSEATYESGFVIDKFPISRPNLTFSTLTVSNMSPEDSSIYLCSVDDRTYKNIQYFGAGTRLSVL.

The V and J genes are TRBV7-2 and TRBJ2-7; TRBD1 aligns across 9 bases. This CDR3 has 14 residues. Germline assignment: CDR1 SGHTA and CDR2 FQGNSA. Trimming removed 5 bases from V and 6 bases from J; junction bases left unmatched: 8. CDR3 nucleotide sequence: TGTGCCAGCAGCACCGGGACAGGGATCGGCGAGCAGTACTTC. This codes for CASSTGTGIGEQYF. Complete variable domain (other parts from reference TRBV7-2 and TRBJ2-7): GAGVSQSPSNKVTEKGKDVELRCDPISGHTALYWYRQSLGQGLEFLIYFQGNSAPDKSGLPSDRFSAERTGGSVSTLTIQRTQQEDSAVYLCASSTGTGIGEQYFGPGTRLTVT.

CDR3: CASSFYRNTEAFF. The CDR3 DNA reads as TGTGCCAGCAGTTTTTACAGGAACACTGAAGCTTTCTTT. This chain joins TRBV27 and TRBJ1-1; D uncertain. In germline, CDR1 is MNHEY, CDR2 SMNVEV (reference sequence). The CDR3 covers 13 residues. Trimming took off 3 bases at V and 1 base at J, with 6 bases between the two ends.

This clone was found a few times. The chain recombines TRBV7-6 with TRBJ1-5, with a weak D call TRBD1 (6 bases). This CDR3 spans 20 amino acids. In germline, CDR1 is SGHVS, CDR2 FNYEAQ. Trimming pared 1 base from V and 1 base from J, leaving 23 bases between. This CDR3 reads CASSLEVGWGPGWSNQPQHF. For the CDR3, the DNA is TGTGCCAGCAGCTTAGAGGTGGGGTGGGGGCCAGGGTGGAGCAATCAGCCCCAGCATTTT.

This clone was counted once. The genes are TRBV29-1 and TRBJ2-3; 8 nucleotides match TRBD1. The J segment lost 4 bases and the V segment lost 4 bases, leaving 10 bases of the junction unmatched. The CDR3 loop spans 15 amino acids. Per the germline V gene, CDR1 is SQVTM and CDR2 is ANQGSEA. The CDR3 bases are TGCAGCGTTGTTGGTGGACAGGGTGTTGCAGATACGCAGTATTTT. Amino acid sequence: CSVVGGQGVADTQYF.

The chain links TRBV21-1 to TRBJ1-4. TRBV21-1 is a known pseudogene. The CDR3 totals 17 residues. CDR3 coding DNA: TGTGCCAGCAGCAAAGTAGGCGGCCTTGCAACTAATGAAAAACTGTTTTTT. Translating gives CASSKVGGLATNEKLFF.

As DNA, the CDR3 is TGCGCCAGCAGCCAAGCACAGGGGGCCCGATACAATGAGCAGTTCTTC. It encodes CASSQAQGARYNEQFF. The chain recombines TRBV4-3 with TRBJ2-1; 9 bases map to TRBD1. The V segment lost 1 base and the J segment 4 bases; nucleotides outside the gene matches: 5. Germline V gives CDR1 LGHNA, CDR2 YSLEER. The CDR3 has 16 amino acids.

This chain uses TRBV9 with TRBJ2-2; 10 positions agree with TRBD2. Trimming cost V 0 bases and J 6 bases; bases outside gene matches: 8. Germline CDR1 and CDR2: SGDLS and YYNGEE. The CDR3 loop spans 17 amino acids. In DNA form, the CDR3 reads TGTGCCAGCAGCGTAGCAGGTCCTAGCGGGAGAGCCGGGGAGCTGTTTTTT. It codes for CASSVAGPSGRAGELFF.

The genes are TRBV15 and TRBJ1-2; TRBD1 agrees at 9 bases. Germline V gene data show CDR1 as LNHNV and CDR2 as YYDKDF (reference sequence). The V and J ends lost 5 bases and 0 bases, in that order; junction bases with no gene match: 10. The CDR3 contains 17 residues. The CDR3, as DNA: TGTGCCACCAGCGGACGACAGGGGGAAATCGCTAACTATGGCTACACCTTC. This translates into CATSGRQGEIANYGYTF.

This clone appeared once. The rearrangement links TRBV13 to TRBJ2-1; 16 bases are a match to TRBD2. In germline, CDR1 is PRHDT, CDR2 FYEKMQ (reference sequence). Trimming removed 2 bases from V and 6 bases from J; junction bases left unmatched: 7. This CDR3 spans 18 amino acids. The chain's CDR3 is CASSLMGLAGGPTNEQFF. The CDR3 DNA reads TGTGCCAGCAGCTTAATGGGACTAGCGGGAGGGCCCACCAATGAGCAGTTCTTC.

V gene TRBV10-1 combines with J gene TRBJ2-2; no clear D. Germline CDR1 reads WNHNN; CDR2 reads SYGVQD (reference sequence). The V end lost 3 bases, the J end lost 7 bases, and 18 bases lay between the germline ends. The CDR3 covers 16 residues. CDR3 protein: CASSDQRTIGYGELFF. The CDR3 nucleotides read TGCGCCAGCAGTGACCAACGTACCATCGGTTACGGGGAGCTGTTTTTT.

This chain uses TRBV29-1 with TRBJ1-2; D not certain. With 4 bases removed from V and 6 bases from J, the gap between germline ends came to 21 bases. Germline CDR1 and CDR2: SQVTM and ANQGSEA. CDR3 length: 15 amino acids. CDR3 residues: CSVVGFGKLANGYTF. The CDR3 bases are TGCAGCGTTGTGGGTTTTGGGAAATTAGCGAATGGCTACACCTTC.

The V and J genes are TRBV19 and TRBJ2-2, with TRBD2 as a possible D gene (6 bases). Trimming stripped 2 bases from V and 3 bases from J, with 10 bases between. The CDR3 consists of 15 residues. CDR1 is LNHDA and CDR2 is SQIVND in the germline V gene (reference sequence). CDR3 loop: CASSITGTYTGELFF. CDR3 DNA: TGTGCCAGTAGTATAACCGGGACTTACACCGGGGAGCTGTTTTTT.

The chain has TRBV19 and TRBJ1-5, with 7 bases aligning to TRBD1. V gave up 8 bases and J gave up 1 base; unmatched junction bases: 11. The length of the CDR3 is 16 residues. Germline loops: CDR1 LNHDA, CDR2 SQIVND (reference sequence). Here the CDR3 reads CASLAKRGLSNQPQHF. DNA of the CDR3: TGTGCCAGTCTCGCTAAAAGGGGGCTAAGCAATCAGCCCCAGCATTTT.

Of note for this clone: The junction shows a germline mismatch at one end, possibly a read error. The rearrangement uses TRBV2 and TRBJ2-7; weak D call: TRBD2 (5 bases). CDR1 and CDR2 (germline): SNHLY, FYNNEI. This CDR3 spans 9 amino acids. CDR3 amino acids: CASNNEGSF. CDR3 DNA sequence: TGTGCCAGCAACAATGAGGGCAGCTTC.

The CDR3 nucleotides are TGTGCCAGCAGCTGGGACTTTGCCTCCCCTGGGGCCAACGTCCTGACTTTC. As protein: CASSWDFASPGANVLTF. V is TRBV16 and J is TRBJ2-6; TRBD2 might be the D (6 bases). Germline V gene data show CDR1 as KGHSY and CDR2 as FQNENV. The length of the CDR3 is 17 residues. Trimming took 5 bases from V and 2 from J, leaving 16 bases between them.

V and J are TRBV4-3 and TRBJ1-5; D is uncertain. The CDR3 sequence is 15 residues long. Between the trimmed V and J ends, which lost 1 base and 1 base, there was a span of 8 bases. CDR1 is LGHNA, CDR2 YSLEER, per germline. CDR3 in amino acids: CASSQGGRSNQPQHF. CDR3 coding DNA: TGCGCCAGCAGCCAAGGCGGGCGGAGCAATCAGCCCCAGCATTTT.

V gene TRBV30 combines with J gene TRBJ2-2; 9 nucleotides line up with TRBD1. Trimming removed 3 bases from V and 5 bases from J; junction bases left unmatched: 7. CDR1 and CDR2 (germline): GTSNPN, SVGIG (reference sequence). This CDR3 is 15 amino acids long. CDR3 in DNA: TGTGCCTGGAGACTACAGGGGGCGCGTACCGGGGAGCTGTTTTTT. Residues: CAWRLQGARTGELFF.

The rearrangement uses TRBV7-2 and TRBJ2-5, with TRBD1 matching 7 bases. J lost 1 base, V lost 3 bases, and 2 bases had no gene match. CDR1 and CDR2 (germline): SGHTA, FQGNSA. This CDR3 is 14 amino acids long. The DNA for the CDR3 is TGTGCCAGCAGCTTGCGGACAGGCCAAGAGACCCAGTACTTC. It yields the protein CASSLRTGQETQYF.